This is a list of T cell receptor beta chains from one sample in a study of T-cell reconstitution after alpha-beta-depleted transplantation in children. TCRdb called the PCR reads again in MiXCR, with one record for every CDR3 protein. The profile covers approximately 99,000 distinct CDR3 sequences, with around 6.4% appearing a single time and less than 30% taken by the ten largest. The material was PBMCs, mostly from graft donor cells, obtained 360 days after TCRalphabeta/CD19-depleted stem cell transplant. These receptors were obtained from a male patient aged 2-9 years who had a stem cell transplant for acute lymphoblastic leukemia, so the T cells may come from the graft donor. Each CDR3 is given without its conserved first and last residue. Fields, in order: V gene, J gene, CDR3 protein.

v_gene: TRBV28
j_gene: TRBJ1-1
CDR3aa: ASSFPGRTEAF

v_gene: TRBV12-3/TRBV12-4
j_gene: TRBJ2-7
CDR3aa: ASSLKRPWGEQY

v_gene: TRBV4-2
j_gene: TRBJ2-1
CDR3aa: ASSRDTRNNEQF

v_gene: TRBV20-1
j_gene: TRBJ2-7
CDR3aa: SARQGGSYEQY

v_gene: TRBV10-3
j_gene: TRBJ2-5
CDR3aa: AIGELSRTQY

v_gene: TRBV20-1
j_gene: TRBJ2-7
CDR3aa: STSEGPWSYEQY

v_gene: TRBV4-3
j_gene: TRBJ1-1
CDR3aa: ASSQDYGWRTEAF

v_gene: TRBV7-8
j_gene: TRBJ2-7
CDR3aa: ASSSWTGPSYEQY

v_gene: TRBV7-8
j_gene: TRBJ2-5
CDR3aa: ASSFQDRQVSQY

v_gene: TRBV7-9
j_gene: TRBJ2-7
CDR3aa: ASSLGGQPYEQY

v_gene: TRBV20-1
j_gene: TRBJ1-6
CDR3aa: SAREMGRSSYNSPLH

v_gene: TRBV4-1
j_gene: TRBJ2-1
CDR3aa: ASSQDIMEGRKNEQF

v_gene: TRBV28
j_gene: TRBJ2-1
CDR3aa: ASRPPEGSYNEQF

v_gene: TRBV7-9
j_gene: TRBJ1-1
CDR3aa: ASILGATEAF

v_gene: TRBV7-3
j_gene: TRBJ2-1
CDR3aa: ASSPEGTSYNEQF

v_gene: TRBV11-1
j_gene: TRBJ1-5
CDR3aa: ASSRGGGNQPQH

v_gene: TRBV28
j_gene: TRBJ2-3
CDR3aa: ASSFRQGLDTQY

v_gene: TRBV5-1
j_gene: TRBJ2-1
CDR3aa: ASSTNPQGPYNEQF

v_gene: TRBV6-2/TRBV6-3
j_gene: TRBJ1-5
CDR3aa: ASRGESQPQH

v_gene: TRBV5-1
j_gene: TRBJ2-7
CDR3aa: ASSPTGGFSYEQY

v_gene: TRBV7-2
j_gene: TRBJ2-4
CDR3aa: ASSSSGAGVENIQY

v_gene: TRBV5-1
j_gene: TRBJ2-3
CDR3aa: ASSRTSIRRGTDTQY

v_gene: TRBV4-3
j_gene: TRBJ1-1
CDR3aa: ASSQDYVTANTEAF

v_gene: TRBV6-2/TRBV6-3
j_gene: TRBJ2-1
CDR3aa: ASSYGPPSGVYNEQF